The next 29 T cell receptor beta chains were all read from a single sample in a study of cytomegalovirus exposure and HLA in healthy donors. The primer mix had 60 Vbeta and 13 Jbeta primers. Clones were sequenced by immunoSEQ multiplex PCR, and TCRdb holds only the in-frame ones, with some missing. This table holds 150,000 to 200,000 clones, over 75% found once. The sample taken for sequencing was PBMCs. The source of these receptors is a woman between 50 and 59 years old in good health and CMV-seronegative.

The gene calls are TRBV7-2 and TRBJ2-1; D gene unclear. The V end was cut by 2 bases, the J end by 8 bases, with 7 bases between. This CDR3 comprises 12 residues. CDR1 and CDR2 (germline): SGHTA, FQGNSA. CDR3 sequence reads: CASSLRFYEQFF. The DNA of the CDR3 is TGTGCCAGCAGCTTACGGTTCTATGAGCAGTTCTTC.

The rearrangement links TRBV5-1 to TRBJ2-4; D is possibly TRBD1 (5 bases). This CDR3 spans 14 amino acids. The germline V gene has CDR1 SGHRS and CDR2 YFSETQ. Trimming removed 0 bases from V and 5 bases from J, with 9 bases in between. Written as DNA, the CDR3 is TGCGCCAGCAGCTTGGAGGGGCCACAAAACATTCAGTACTTC. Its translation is CASSLEGPQNIQYF.

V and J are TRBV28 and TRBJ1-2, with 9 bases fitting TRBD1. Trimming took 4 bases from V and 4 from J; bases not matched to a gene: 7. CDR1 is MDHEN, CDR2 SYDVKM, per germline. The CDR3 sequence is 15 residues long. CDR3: CASSSLMGQGYGYTF. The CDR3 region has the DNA TGTGCCAGCAGTTCGCTCATGGGACAGGGCTATGGCTACACCTTC.

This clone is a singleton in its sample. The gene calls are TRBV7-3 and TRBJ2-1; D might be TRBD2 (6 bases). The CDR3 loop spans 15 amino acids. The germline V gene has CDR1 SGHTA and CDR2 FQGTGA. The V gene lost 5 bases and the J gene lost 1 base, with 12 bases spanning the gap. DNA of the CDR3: TGTGCCAGCAGCGAAGGAGCGGGTTCCTACAATGAGCAGTTCTTC. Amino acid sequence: CASSEGAGSYNEQFF.

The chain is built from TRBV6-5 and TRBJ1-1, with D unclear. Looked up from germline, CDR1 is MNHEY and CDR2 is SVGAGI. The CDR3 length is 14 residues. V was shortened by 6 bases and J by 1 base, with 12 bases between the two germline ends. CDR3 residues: CASRLDLGNTEAFF. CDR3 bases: TGTGCCAGCAGACTCGATCTAGGGAACACTGAAGCTTTCTTT.

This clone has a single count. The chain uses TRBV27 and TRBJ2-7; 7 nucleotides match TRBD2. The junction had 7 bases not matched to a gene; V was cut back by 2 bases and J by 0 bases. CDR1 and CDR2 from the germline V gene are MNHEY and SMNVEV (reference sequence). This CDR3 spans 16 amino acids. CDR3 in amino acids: CASSLRGSFPSYEQYF. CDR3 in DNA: TGTGCCAGCAGTTTACGCGGGAGTTTCCCCTCCTACGAGCAGTACTTC.

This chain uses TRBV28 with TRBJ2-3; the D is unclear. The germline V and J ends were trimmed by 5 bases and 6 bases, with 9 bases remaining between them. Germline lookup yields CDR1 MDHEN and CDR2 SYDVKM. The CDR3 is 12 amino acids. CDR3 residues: CASSGDTDTQYF. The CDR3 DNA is TGTGCCAGCAGTGGTGACACGGATACGCAGTATTTT.

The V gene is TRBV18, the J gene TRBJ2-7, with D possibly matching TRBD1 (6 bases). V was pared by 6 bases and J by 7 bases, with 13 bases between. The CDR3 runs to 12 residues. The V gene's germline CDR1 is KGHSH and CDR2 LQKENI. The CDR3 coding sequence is TGTGCCAGCTCGCCTAACAGGGAAGAGCAGTACTTC. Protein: CASSPNREEQYF.

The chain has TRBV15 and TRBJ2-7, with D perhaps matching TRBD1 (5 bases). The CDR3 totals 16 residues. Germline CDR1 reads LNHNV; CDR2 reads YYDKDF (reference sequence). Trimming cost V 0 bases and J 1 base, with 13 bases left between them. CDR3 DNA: TGTGCCACCAGCAGAGATCAGTTAGGGGATTCCTACGAGCAGTACTTC. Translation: CATSRDQLGDSYEQYF.

DNA of the CDR3: TGTGCCAGCTCACCCCCCGGTCCCACCGGGGAGCTGTTTTTT. It is translated as CASSPPGPTGELFF. The chain uses TRBV18 and TRBJ2-2; D is ambiguous. The CDR3 runs to 14 residues. V was shortened by 3 bases and J by 4 bases, with 9 bases between the two germline ends. Germline CDR1 KGHSH, CDR2 LQKENI.

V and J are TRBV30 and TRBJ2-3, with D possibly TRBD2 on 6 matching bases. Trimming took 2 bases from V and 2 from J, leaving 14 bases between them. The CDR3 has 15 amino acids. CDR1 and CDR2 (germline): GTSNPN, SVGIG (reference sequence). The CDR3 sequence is CAWSQLGGTTDTQYF. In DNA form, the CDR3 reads TGTGCCTGGAGTCAACTTGGCGGGACCACAGATACGCAGTATTTT.

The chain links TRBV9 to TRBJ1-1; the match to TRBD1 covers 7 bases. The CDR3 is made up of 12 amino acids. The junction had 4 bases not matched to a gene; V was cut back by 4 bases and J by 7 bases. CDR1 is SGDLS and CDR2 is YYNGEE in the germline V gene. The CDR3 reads CASSRTGGEAFF. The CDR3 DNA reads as TGTGCCAGCAGCAGGACAGGCGGTGAAGCTTTCTTT.

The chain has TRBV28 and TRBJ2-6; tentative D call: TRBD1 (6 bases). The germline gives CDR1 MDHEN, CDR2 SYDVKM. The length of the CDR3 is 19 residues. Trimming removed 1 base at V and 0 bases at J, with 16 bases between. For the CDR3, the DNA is TGTGCCAGCAGTTTATTGGCACAGGGCTTAGCCTCTGGGGCCAACGTCCTGACTTTC. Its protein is CASSLLAQGLASGANVLTF.

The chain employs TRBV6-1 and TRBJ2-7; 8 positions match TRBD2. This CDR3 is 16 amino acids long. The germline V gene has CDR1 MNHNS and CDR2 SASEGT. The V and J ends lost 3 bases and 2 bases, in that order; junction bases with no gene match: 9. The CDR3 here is CASSDPTGGHPYEQYF. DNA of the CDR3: TGTGCCAGCAGTGACCCCACGGGGGGGCACCCCTACGAGCAGTACTTC.

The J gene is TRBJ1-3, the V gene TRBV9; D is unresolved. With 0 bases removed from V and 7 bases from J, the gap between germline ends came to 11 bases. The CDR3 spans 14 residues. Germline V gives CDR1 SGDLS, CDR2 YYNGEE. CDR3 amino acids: CASSVGGRSNTIYF. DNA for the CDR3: TGTGCCAGCAGCGTAGGAGGGCGGTCGAACACCATATATTTT.

CDR3 nucleotides: TGTGCCAGCAGTAAGACAGGGGGGAATCAGCCCCAGCATTTT. Translating gives CASSKTGGNQPQHF. V is TRBV6-5 and J is TRBJ1-5; TRBD1 aligns across 9 bases. V gave up 5 bases and J gave up 4 bases; unmatched junction bases: 3. The CDR3 contains 14 residues. The V gene's germline CDR1 is MNHEY and CDR2 SVGAGI.

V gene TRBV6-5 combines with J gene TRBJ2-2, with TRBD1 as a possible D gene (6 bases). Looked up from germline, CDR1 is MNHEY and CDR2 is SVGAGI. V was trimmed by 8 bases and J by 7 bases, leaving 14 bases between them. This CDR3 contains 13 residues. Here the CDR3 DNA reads TGTGCCAGCGACCAGGGGCTAAGCGGGGAGCTGTTTTTT. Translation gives CASDQGLSGELFF.

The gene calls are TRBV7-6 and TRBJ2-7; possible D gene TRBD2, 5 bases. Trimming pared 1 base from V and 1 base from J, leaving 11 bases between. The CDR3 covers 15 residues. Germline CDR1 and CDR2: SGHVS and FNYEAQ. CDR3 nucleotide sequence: TGTGCCAGCAGCTTAGAGGTGGGAGTATCCTACGAGCAGTACTTC. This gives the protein CASSLEVGVSYEQYF.

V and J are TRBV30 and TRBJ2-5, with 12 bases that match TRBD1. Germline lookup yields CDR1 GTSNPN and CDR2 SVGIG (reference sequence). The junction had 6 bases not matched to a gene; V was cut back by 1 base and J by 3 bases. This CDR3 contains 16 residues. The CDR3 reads CAWSDPGQGAKETQYF. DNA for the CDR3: TGTGCCTGGAGTGATCCGGGACAGGGGGCAAAAGAGACCCAGTACTTC.

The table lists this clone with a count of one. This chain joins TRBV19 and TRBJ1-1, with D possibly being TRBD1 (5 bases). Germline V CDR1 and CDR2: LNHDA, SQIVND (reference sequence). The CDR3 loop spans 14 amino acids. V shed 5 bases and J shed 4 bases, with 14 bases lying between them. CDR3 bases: TGTGCCAGTAGTCAATCGGGGGGATTCACTGAAGCTTTCTTT. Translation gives CASSQSGGFTEAFF.

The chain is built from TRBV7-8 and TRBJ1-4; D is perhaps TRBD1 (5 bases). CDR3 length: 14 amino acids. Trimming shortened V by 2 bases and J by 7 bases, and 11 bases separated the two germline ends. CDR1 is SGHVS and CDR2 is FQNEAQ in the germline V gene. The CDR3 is CASSLKGWGEKLFF. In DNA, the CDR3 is TGTGCCAGCAGCTTAAAGGGGTGGGGTGAAAAACTGTTTTTT.

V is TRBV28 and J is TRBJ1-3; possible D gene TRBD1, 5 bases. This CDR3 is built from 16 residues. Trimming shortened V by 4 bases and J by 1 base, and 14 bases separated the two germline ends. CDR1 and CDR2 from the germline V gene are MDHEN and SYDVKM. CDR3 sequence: CASSSSQGSSGNTIYF. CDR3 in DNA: TGTGCCAGCAGTTCTTCCCAGGGTTCGTCTGGAAACACCATATATTTT.

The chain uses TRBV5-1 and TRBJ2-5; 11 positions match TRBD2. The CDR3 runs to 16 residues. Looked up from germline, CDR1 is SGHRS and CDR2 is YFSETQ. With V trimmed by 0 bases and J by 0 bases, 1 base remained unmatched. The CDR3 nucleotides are TGCGCCAGCAGCTTGGGACTAGCGGGGAACCAAGAGACCCAGTACTTC. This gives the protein CASSLGLAGNQETQYF.

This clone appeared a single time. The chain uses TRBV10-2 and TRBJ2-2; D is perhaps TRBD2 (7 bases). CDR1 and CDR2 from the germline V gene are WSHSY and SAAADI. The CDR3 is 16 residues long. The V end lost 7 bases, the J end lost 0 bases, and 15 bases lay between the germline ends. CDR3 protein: CASNRGGGTNTGELFF. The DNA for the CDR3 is TGCGCCAGCAACCGAGGGGGGGGCACGAACACCGGGGAGCTGTTTTTT.

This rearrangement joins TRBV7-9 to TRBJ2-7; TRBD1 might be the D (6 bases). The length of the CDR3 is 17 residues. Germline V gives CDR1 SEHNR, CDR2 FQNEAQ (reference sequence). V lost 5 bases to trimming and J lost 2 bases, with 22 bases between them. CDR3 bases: TGTGCCAGCAGCCGATCCCCGGTGACAGGTGAACCCTACGAGCAGTACTTC. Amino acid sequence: CASSRSPVTGEPYEQYF.

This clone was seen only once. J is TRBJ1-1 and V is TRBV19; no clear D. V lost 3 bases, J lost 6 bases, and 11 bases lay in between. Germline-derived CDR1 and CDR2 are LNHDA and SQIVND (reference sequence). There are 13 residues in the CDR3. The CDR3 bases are TGTGCCAGTAGTATTCGAAGCCCGCCTGAAGCTTTCTTT. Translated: CASSIRSPPEAFF.

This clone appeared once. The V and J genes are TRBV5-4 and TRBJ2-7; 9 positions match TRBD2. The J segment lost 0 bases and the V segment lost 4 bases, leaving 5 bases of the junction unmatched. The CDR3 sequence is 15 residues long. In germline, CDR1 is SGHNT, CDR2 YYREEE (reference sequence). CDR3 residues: CASSDASGNSYEQYF. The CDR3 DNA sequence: TGTGCCAGCAGCGATGCTAGCGGGAACTCCTACGAGCAGTACTTC.

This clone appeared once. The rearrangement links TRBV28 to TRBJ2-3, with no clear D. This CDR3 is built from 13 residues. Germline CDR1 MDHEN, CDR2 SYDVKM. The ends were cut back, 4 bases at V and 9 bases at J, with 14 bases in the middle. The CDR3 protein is CASSSPPPGTQYF. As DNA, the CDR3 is TGTGCCAGCAGTTCCCCTCCTCCCGGGACGCAGTATTTT.

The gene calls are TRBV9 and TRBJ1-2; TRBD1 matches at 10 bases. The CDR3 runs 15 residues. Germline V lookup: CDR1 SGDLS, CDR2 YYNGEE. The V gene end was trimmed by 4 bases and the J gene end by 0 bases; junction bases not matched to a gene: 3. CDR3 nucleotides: TGTGCCAGCAGCCTGACAGGGGGCCCTAACTATGGCTACACCTTC. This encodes CASSLTGGPNYGYTF.